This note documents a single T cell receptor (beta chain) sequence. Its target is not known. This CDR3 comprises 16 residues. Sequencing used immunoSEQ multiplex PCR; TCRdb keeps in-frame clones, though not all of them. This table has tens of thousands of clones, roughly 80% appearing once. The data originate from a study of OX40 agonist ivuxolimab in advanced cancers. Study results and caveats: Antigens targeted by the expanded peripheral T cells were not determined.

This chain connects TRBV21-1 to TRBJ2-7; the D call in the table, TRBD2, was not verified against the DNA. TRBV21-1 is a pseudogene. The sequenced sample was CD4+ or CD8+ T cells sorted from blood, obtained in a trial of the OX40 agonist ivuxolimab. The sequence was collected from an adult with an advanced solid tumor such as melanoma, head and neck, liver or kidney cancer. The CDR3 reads CASSSRPLSGYYEQYV. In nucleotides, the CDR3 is TGTGCCAGCAGCTCGCGACCCCTGAGCGGCTACTACGAGCAGTACGTC.